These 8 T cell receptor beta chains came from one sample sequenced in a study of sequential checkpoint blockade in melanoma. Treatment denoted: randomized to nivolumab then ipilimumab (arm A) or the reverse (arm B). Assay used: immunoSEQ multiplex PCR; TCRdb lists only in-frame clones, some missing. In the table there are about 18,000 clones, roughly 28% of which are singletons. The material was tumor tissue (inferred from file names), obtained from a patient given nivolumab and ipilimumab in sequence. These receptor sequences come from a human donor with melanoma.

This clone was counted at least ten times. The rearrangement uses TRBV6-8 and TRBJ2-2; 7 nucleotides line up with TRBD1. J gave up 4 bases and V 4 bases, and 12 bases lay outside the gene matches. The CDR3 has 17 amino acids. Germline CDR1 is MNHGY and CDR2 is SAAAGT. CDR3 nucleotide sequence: TGTGCCAGCAGTTCCGAGGGGGCGGAAGCCCTCACCGGGGAGCTGTTTTTT. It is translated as CASSSEGAEALTGELFF.

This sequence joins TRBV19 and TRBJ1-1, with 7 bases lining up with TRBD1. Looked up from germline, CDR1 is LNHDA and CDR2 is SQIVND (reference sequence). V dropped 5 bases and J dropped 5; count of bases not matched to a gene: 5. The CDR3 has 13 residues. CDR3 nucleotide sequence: TGTGCCAGTAGTTCCCGACAGGGAACTGAAGCTTTCTTT. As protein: CASSSRQGTEAFF.

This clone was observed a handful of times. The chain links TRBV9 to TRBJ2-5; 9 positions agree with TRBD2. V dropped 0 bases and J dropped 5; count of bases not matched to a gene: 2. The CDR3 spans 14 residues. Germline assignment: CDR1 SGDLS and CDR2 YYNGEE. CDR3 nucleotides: TGTGCCAGCAGCGTAGCTACTAGCGGGGAGACCCAGTACTTC. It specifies CASSVATSGETQYF.

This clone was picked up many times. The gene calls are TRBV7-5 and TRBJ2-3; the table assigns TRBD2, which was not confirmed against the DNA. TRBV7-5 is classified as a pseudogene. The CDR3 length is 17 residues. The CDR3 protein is CASSLGGGGFSTDTQYF. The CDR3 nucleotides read TGTGCCAGCAGCTTAGGTGGCGGGGGGTTTTCCACAGATACGCAGTATTTT.

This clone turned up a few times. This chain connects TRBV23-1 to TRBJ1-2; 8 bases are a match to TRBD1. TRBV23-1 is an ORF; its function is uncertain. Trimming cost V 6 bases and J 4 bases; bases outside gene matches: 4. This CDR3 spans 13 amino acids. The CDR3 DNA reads TGCGCCAGCAGCCAGGGGACAGGCTATGGCTACACCTTC. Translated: CASSQGTGYGYTF.

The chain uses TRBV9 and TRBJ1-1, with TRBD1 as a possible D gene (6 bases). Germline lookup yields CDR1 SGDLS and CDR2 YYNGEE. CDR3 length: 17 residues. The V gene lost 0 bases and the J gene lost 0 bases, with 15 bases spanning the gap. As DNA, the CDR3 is TGTGCCAGCAGCGTAGAAGCCGACAGGAGAGTGAACACTGAAGCTTTCTTT. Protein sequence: CASSVEADRRVNTEAFF.

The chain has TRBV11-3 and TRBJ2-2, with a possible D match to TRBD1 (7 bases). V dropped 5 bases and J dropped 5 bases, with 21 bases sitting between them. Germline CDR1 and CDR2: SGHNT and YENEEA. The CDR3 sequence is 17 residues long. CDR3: CASSPRDSTIRTGELFF. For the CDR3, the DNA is TGTGCCAGCAGCCCGCGGGACAGTACAATAAGGACCGGGGAGCTGTTTTTT.

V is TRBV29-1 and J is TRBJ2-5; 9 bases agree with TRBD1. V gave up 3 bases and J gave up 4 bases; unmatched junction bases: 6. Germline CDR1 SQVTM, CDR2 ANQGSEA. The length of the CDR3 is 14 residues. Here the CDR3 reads CSVEWDRVRETQYF. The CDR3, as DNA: TGCAGCGTTGAGTGGGACAGGGTACGAGAGACCCAGTACTTC. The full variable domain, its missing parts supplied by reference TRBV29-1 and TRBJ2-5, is SAVISQKPSRDICQRGTSLTIQCQVDSQVTMMFWYRQQPGQSLTLIATANQGSEATYESGFVIDKFPISRPNLTFSTLTVSNMSPEDSSIYLCSVEWDRVRETQYFGPGTRLLVL.